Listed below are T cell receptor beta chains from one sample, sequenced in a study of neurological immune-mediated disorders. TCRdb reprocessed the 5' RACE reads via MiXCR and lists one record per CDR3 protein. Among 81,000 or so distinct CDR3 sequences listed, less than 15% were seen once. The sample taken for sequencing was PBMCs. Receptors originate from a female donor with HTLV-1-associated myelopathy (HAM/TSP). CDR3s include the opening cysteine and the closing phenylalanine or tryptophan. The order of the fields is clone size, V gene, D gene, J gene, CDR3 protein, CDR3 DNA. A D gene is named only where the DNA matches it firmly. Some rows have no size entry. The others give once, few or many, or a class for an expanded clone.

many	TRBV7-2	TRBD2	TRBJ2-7	CASSPRSGTSYEQYF	TGTGCCAGCAGCCCCCGTAGCGGGACCTCCTACGAGCAGTACTTC
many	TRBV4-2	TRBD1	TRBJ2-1	CASSPGTGDNEQFF	TGTGCCAGCAGCCCAGGGACAGGGGACAATGAGCAGTTCTTC
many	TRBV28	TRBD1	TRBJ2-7	CASSPLGTGYREQYF	TGTGCCAGCAGTCCTCTGGGGACAGGGTATCGTGAGCAGTACTTC
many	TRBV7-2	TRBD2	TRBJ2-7	CASGVSGGSSYEQYF	TGTGCCAGCGGCGTATCGGGGGGGAGCTCCTACGAGCAGTACTTC
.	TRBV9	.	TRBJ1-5	CASSLRFRTGKRGFLRPQHF	TGTGCCAGCAGCCTTCGGTTCCGAACAGGAAAAAGGGGGTTTTTGAGGCCCCAGCATTTT
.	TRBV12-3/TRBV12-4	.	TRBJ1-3	CASSTFGGARGNTIYF	TGTGCCAGCAGTACTTTTGGGGGGGCCAGGGGAAACACCATATATTTT
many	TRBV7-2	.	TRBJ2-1	CASSKDYYNEQFF	TGTGCCAGCAGCAAGGACTACTACAATGAGCAGTTCTTC
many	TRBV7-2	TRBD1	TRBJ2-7	CASSLGRGLKVYEQYF	TGTGCCAGCAGCTTAGGCAGGGGGCTTAAGGTCTACGAGCAGTACTTC
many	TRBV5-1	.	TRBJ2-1	CASSLGSGVYNEQFF	TGCGCCAGCAGCTTGGGGTCAGGGGTCTACAATGAGCAGTTCTTC
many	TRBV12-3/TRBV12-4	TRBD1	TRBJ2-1	CASSHDRGRSSYNEQFF	TGTGCCAGCAGCCACGACAGGGGCCGAAGCTCCTACAATGAGCAGTTCTTC
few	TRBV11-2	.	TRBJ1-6	CASSSEGRFQSSYNSPLHF	TGTGCCAGCAGCTCCGAAGGTCGGTTCCAGAGCTCCTATAATTCACCCCTCCACTTT
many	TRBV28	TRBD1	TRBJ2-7	CASSSNSGLASDRGRIYEQYF	TGTGCCAGCAGCTCCAACAGTGGCCTAGCCTCCGACAGGGGGCGGATCTACGAGCAGTACTTC
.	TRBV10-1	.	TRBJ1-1	CASRPGEANTEAFF	TGCGCCAGCCGACCCGGGGAGGCGAACACTGAAGCTTTCTTT
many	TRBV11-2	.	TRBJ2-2	CASSSYLVRGTGELFF	TGTGCCAGCAGTTCTTATTTGGTCAGGGGAACCGGGGAGCTGTTTTTT
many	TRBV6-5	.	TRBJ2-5	CASRKGEGVQETQYF	TGTGCCAGCAGAAAGGGGGAAGGAGTTCAAGAGACCCAGTACTTC
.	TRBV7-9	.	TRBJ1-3	CASSRRSPGTGNTIYF	TGTGCCAGCAGCCGAAGAAGTCCGGGAACTGGAAACACCATATATTTT
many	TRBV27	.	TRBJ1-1	CASSFLGRTEAFF	TGTGCCAGCAGTTTTTTAGGGAGAACTGAAGCTTTCTTT
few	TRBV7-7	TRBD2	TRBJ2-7	CASSPGGAGYEQYF	TGTGCCAGCAGCCCCGGGGGGGCTGGATACGAGCAGTACTTC
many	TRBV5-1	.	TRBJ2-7	CASSLMLGAGEQYF	TGCGCCAGCAGCTTGATGTTGGGGGCCGGGGAGCAGTACTTC
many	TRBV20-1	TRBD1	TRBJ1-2	CSAGQGGYGYTF	TGCAGTGCAGGACAGGGGGGCTATGGCTACACCTTC
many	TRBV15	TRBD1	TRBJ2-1	CATSRGGDRGRNEQFF	TGTGCTACCAGCAGAGGGGGGGACAGGGGGCGGAATGAGCAGTTCTTC
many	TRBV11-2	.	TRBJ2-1	CASSLVAYNEQFF	TGTGCCAGCAGCTTAGTCGCCTACAATGAGCAGTTCTTC
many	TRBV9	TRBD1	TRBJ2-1	CASSTPGQNNEQFF	TGTGCCAGCAGCACCCCGGGACAGAACAATGAGCAGTTCTTC
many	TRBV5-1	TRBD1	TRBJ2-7	CASSLEGQLYEQYF	TGCGCCAGCAGCTTGGAGGGACAGCTCTACGAGCAGTACTTC
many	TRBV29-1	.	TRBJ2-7	CSVNLERDSYEQYF	TGCAGCGTCAACCTGGAGAGGGACTCCTACGAGCAGTACTTC
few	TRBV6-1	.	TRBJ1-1	CASSEGRNTEAFF	TGTGCCAGCAGTGAAGGCAGGAACACTGAAGCTTTCTTT
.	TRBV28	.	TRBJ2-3	CASRQHIGTDTQYF	TGTGCCAGCAGGCAGCACATCGGTACAGATACGCAGTATTTT
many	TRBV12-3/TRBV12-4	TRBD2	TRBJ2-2	CASSPIGLAASNTGELFF	TGTGCCAGCAGCCCCATTGGACTAGCGGCGTCCAACACCGGGGAGCTGTTTTTT
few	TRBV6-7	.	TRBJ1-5	CANRPATDEYQPQHF	TGTGCCAATCGGCCCGCGACGGACGAATATCAGCCCCAGCATTTT
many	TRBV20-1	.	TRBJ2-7	CSAPRGGGKYEQYF	TGCAGTGCACCGAGGGGAGGGGGCAAATACGAGCAGTACTTC
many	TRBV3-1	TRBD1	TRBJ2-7	CASSQPGTGSYEQYF	TGTGCCAGCAGTCAACCCGGGACAGGGTCCTACGAGCAGTACTTC
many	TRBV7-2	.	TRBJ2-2	CASSYKTGELFFGEGSMFF	.
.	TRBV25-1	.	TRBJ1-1	CASMRVFDTEAFF	TGTGCCAGCATGAGGGTCTTCGACACTGAAGCTTTCTTT
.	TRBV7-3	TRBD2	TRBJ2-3	CVSSLGAGGPADTQYF	TGTGTCAGCAGCCTGGGAGCGGGGGGGCCCGCAGATACGCAGTATTTT
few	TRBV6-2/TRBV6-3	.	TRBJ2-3	CAIGWSTDTQYF	TGTGCCATTGGGTGGAGCACAGATACGCAGTATTTT
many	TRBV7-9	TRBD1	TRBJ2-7	CASSSTGGSEQYF	TGTGCCAGCAGCTCGACAGGGGGCAGCGAGCAGTACTTC
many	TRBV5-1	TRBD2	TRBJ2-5	CASSLVGRRETQYF	TGCGCCAGCAGCTTGGTCGGGAGGAGAGAGACCCAGTACTTC
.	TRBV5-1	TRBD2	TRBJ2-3	CASSSRPSGGVTDTQYF	TGCGCCAGCAGCTCGAGGCCCAGCGGGGGGGTCACAGATACGCAGTATTTT
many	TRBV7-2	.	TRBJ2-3	CASSLEREDTQYF	TGTGCCAGCAGCTTAGAGAGAGAAGATACGCAGTATTTT
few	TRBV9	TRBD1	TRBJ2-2	CASSVGTGYTGELFF	TGTGCCAGCAGCGTCGGGACAGGGTACACCGGGGAGCTGTTTTTT
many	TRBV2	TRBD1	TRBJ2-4	CASSEGETGDNIQYF	TGTGCCAGCAGTGAAGGGGAGACAGGGGATAACATTCAGTACTTC
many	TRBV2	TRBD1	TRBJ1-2	CASRVSGGLGYGYTF	TGTGCCAGCAGAGTTTCAGGGGGGCTGGGCTATGGCTACACCTTC
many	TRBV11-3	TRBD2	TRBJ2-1	CASSLGTSVEQFF	TGTGCCAGCAGCTTAGGTACTAGCGTCGAGCAGTTCTTC
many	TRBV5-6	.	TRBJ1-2	CASSLGGHGYTF	TGTGCCAGCAGCTTAGGGGGACATGGCTACACCTTC
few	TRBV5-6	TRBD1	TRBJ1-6	CAYLLDRESTYNSPLHF	TGTGCCTATTTATTGGACAGGGAGAGCACCTATAATTCACCCCTCCACTTT
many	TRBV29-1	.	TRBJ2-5	CSVRAGTLPQETQYF	TGCAGCGTTAGAGCAGGGACCCTCCCTCAAGAGACCCAGTACTTC
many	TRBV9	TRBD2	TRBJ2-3	CASSTLAGGLTDTQYF	TGTGCCAGCAGCACCCTAGCGGGGGGCCTCACAGATACGCAGTATTTT
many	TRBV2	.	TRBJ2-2	CASEGVAANTGELFF	TGTGCCAGCGAAGGGGTGGCAGCGAACACCGGGGAGCTGTTTTTT
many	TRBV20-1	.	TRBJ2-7	CSARLLWQDGEQYF	TGCAGTGCCCGCCTTTTATGGCAGGACGGCGAGCAGTACTTC
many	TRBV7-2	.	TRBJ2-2	CASRAEVGIGELFF	TGTGCCAGCAGGGCAGAGGTTGGGATCGGGGAGCTGTTTTTT
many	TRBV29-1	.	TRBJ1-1	CSVDNRDSLNTEAFF	TGCAGCGTTGATAACCGGGACTCACTCAACACTGAAGCTTTCTTT
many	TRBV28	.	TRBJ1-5	CASSLEGLGQPQHF	TGTGCCAGCAGTTTAGAGGGGTTAGGACAGCCCCAGCATTTT
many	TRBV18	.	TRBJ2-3	CASSPAGDTQYF	TGTGCCAGCTCACCAGCGGGAGATACGCAGTATTTT
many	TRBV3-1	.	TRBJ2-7	CASSQDGGEQYF	TGTGCCAGCAGCCAAGATGGGGGCGAGCAGTACTTC
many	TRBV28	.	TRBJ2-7	CASSGTPFYEQYF	TGTGCCAGCAGTGGGACACCTTTCTACGAGCAGTACTTC
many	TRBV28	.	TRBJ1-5	CASSSAGRVGQPQHF	TGTGCCAGCAGTTCCGCAGGCAGGGTGGGTCAGCCCCAGCATTTT
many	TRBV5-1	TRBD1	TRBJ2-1	CASSFGQGSYNEQFF	TGCGCCAGCAGCTTCGGACAGGGCTCCTACAATGAGCAGTTCTTC
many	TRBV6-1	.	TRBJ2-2	CASSEGWVGELFF	TGTGCCAGCAGTGAAGGCTGGGTCGGGGAGCTGTTTTTT